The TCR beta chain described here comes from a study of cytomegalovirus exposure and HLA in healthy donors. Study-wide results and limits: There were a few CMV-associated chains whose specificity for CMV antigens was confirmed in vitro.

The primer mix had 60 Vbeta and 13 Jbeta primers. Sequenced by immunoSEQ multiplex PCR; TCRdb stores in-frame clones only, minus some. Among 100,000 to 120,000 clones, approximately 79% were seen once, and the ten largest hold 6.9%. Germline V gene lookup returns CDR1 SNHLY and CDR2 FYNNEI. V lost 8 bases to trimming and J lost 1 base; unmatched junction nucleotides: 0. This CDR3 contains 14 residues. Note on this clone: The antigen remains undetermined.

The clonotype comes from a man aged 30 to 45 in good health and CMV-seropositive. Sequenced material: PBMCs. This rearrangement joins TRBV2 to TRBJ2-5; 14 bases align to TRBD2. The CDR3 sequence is CASGLAGGQETQYF. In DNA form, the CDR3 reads TGTGCCAGCGGACTAGCGGGGGGCCAAGAGACCCAGTACTTC.